The 21 T cell receptor beta chains reported below all come from one sample, sequenced in a study of cytomegalovirus exposure and HLA in healthy donors (TCRdb year 2017). Library preparation used the immunoSEQ multiplex PCR assay. For the multiplex PCR, a mixture combining 60 forward primers for TCR Vbeta segments and 13 reverse primers for TCR Jbeta segments was used. Not all clones reach the TCRdb copy of this immuneACCESS table, which keeps in-frame sequences only. Checked studies attribute under half of the gap to unresolved V genes and leave the rest unexplained. Within this sample are approximately 190,000 clones, with 60% to 80% of them counted one time only. The top ten clonotypes cover approximately 2.1% of the sample. The sequenced material came from PBMCs. Source of these receptors: a woman aged 25 to 39 in good health and CMV-seropositive.

The chain combines TRBV6-6 with TRBJ2-7, with a possible D match to TRBD2 (5 bases). The V end lost 6 bases, the J end lost 0 bases, and 15 bases lay between the germline ends. The germline V gene encodes CDR1 MNHNY and CDR2 SVGAGI (reference sequence). The CDR3 has 15 residues. The DNA of the CDR3 is TGTGCCAGCAGCCCTGGACTTATAAGCTCCTACGAGCAGTACTTC. Translation: CASSPGLISSYEQYF.

V and J are TRBV18 and TRBJ1-6, with a tentative D call TRBD1 (6 bases). V gave up 3 bases and J gave up 11 bases, with 17 bases separating them. The CDR3 length is 15 residues. Germline loops: CDR1 KGHSH, CDR2 LQKENI. The CDR3 DNA follows: TGTGCCAGCTCACCTGGAGATAAAGGGGGGGCACCCCTCCACTTT. It specifies CASSPGDKGGAPLHF.

This sequence joins TRBV7-2 and TRBJ1-2; D may be TRBD1 (5 bases). Germline V lookup: CDR1 SGHTA, CDR2 FQGNSA. Deletions cut 1 base from V and 8 bases from J, with 14 bases between. The CDR3 runs to 14 residues. DNA of the CDR3: TGTGCCAGCAGCTTAGGGCAGGGTTCGTACGGCTACACCTTC. Its protein is CASSLGQGSYGYTF.

V usage is TRBV28 and J usage is TRBJ1-2; 10 bases are shared with TRBD1. J gave up 3 bases and V 6 bases, and 4 bases lay outside the gene matches. The CDR3 has 14 amino acids. CDR1 and CDR2 (germline): MDHEN, SYDVKM. The CDR3, as DNA: TGTGCCAGCAGGCGGGACAGGGGAGACTATGGCTACACCTTC. Translation: CASRRDRGDYGYTF.

A few counts support this clone. The J gene is TRBJ2-5, the V gene TRBV7-8; 8 bases map to TRBD1. Germline trimming cut 2 bases from V and 7 bases from J; bases unmatched to any gene: 6. The length of the CDR3 is 14 residues. Germline V gene lookup returns CDR1 SGHVS and CDR2 FQNEAQ. This CDR3 is CASSLTDREVTQYF. CDR3 sequence (DNA): TGTGCCAGCAGCTTAACGGACAGGGAGGTGACCCAGTACTTC.

The V gene is TRBV28, the J gene TRBJ2-7; 14 bases agree with TRBD2. The CDR3 consists of 15 residues. V lost 7 bases, J lost 9 bases, and 11 bases stayed unmatched. The germline CDR1 and CDR2 sequences are MDHEN and SYDVKM. The CDR3 DNA follows: TGTGCCAGCACCCCAAGGACTAGCGGGAGGAAGGTGCAGTACTTC. Translating gives CASTPRTSGRKVQYF. Combining the CDR3 with reference TRBV28 and TRBJ2-7 gives the whole variable domain DVKVTQSSRYLVKRTGEKVFLECVQDMDHENMFWYRQDPGLGLRLIYFSYDVKMKEKGDIPEGYSVSREKKERFSLILESASTNQTSMYLCASTPRTSGRKVQYFGPGTRLTVT.

V and J are TRBV7-2 and TRBJ2-1; 7 nucleotides align to TRBD2. The V and J ends lost 3 bases and 15 bases, in that order; junction bases with no gene match: 8. The germline V gene has CDR1 SGHTA and CDR2 FQGNSA. The CDR3 is 12 residues long. CDR3 DNA sequence: TGTGCCAGCAGCTTGTCCGGGACTATGGCGTTCTTC. It yields the protein CASSLSGTMAFF.

As DNA, the CDR3 is TGTGCCATCAGTGAGTCGATCGGGGACTGGGAGAATGAGCAGTTCTTC. Residues: CAISESIGDWENEQFF. The chain joins TRBV10-3 to TRBJ2-1; D is perhaps TRBD2 (6 bases). Germline V gives CDR1 ENHRY, CDR2 SYGVKD. V lost 0 bases, J lost 7 bases, and 16 bases lay in between. The CDR3 extends over 16 amino acids.

This chain links TRBV7-2 with TRBJ2-5; D might be TRBD2 (7 bases). The V and J ends lost 9 bases and 5 bases respectively, with 16 bases between them. Germline V gives CDR1 SGHTA, CDR2 FQGNSA. CDR3 length equals 13 residues. CDR3 coding DNA: TGTGCCAGTGGGGGCGGGGGCCGGGAGACCCAGTACTTC. It codes for CASGGGGRETQYF.

The CDR3 DNA sequence: TGTGCCAGCAGTTCCTACGGGGGGACTAGCGGGAGGAATGAGCAGTTCTTC. The encoded protein is CASSSYGGTSGRNEQFF. The gene calls are TRBV27 and TRBJ2-1; 15 bases are a match to TRBD2. This CDR3 region has 17 residues. CDR1 MNHEY and CDR2 SMNVEV come from the germline V gene (reference sequence). V shed 4 bases, J shed 7 bases, and the junction held 8 bases outside the gene matches.

This chain links TRBV29-1 with TRBJ2-1; maybe TRBD1 (5 bases). The CDR3 has 12 residues. Looked up from germline, CDR1 is SQVTM and CDR2 is ANQGSEA. Trimming pared 8 bases from V and 5 bases from J, leaving 13 bases between. The CDR3 bases are TGCAGCATGTTGGACATGAACAATGAGCAGTTCTTC. As protein: CSMLDMNNEQFF.

The chain has TRBV9 and TRBJ1-2, with D possibly matching TRBD1 (6 bases). Germline V lookup: CDR1 SGDLS, CDR2 YYNGEE. CDR3 length: 14 residues. Trimming cost V 0 bases and J 7 bases, with 13 bases left between them. The CDR3 coding sequence is TGTGCCAGCAGCGTAGCTCCCCAGGGGCCTGGCTACACCTTC. Translating gives CASSVAPQGPGYTF. The complete variable domain, with remaining parts taken from reference TRBV9 and TRBJ1-2, reads DSGVTQTPKHLITATGQRVTLRCSPRSGDLSVYWYQQSLDQGLQFLIQYYNGEERAKGNILERFSAQQFPDLHSELNLSSLELGDSALYFCASSVAPQGPGYTFGSGTRLTVV.

The chain recombines TRBV7-9 with TRBJ1-4; 9 bases align to TRBD1. Germline CDR1 reads SEHNR; CDR2 reads FQNEAQ (reference sequence). CDR3 size: 14 residues. Germline trimming cut 5 bases from V and 8 bases from J; bases unmatched to any gene: 6. This CDR3 reads CASSRDREDEKLFF. In nucleotides, the CDR3 is TGTGCCAGCAGCCGGGACAGGGAGGACGAAAAACTGTTTTTT. The full variable domain, with the rest looked up from reference TRBV7-9 and TRBJ1-4, is DTGVSQNPRHKITKRGQNVTFRCDPISEHNRLYWYRQTLGQGPEFLTYFQNEAQLEKSRLLSDRFSAERPKGSFSTLEIQRTEQGDSAMYLCASSRDREDEKLFFGSGTQLSVL.

The chain carries TRBV19 and TRBJ2-2; D is possibly TRBD1 (6 bases). V lost 5 bases and J 3 bases, leaving 10 bases between the germline ends. Per germline, CDR1 LNHDA and CDR2 SQIVND (reference sequence). CDR3 length: 14 amino acids. CDR3 sequence: CASSEQGYTGELFF. The CDR3 DNA reads as TGTGCCAGTAGTGAACAGGGATACACCGGGGAGCTGTTTTTT.

J is TRBJ1-1 and V is TRBV10-3, with TRBD1 matching 10 bases. Trimming at V came to 11 bases and at J to 2 bases, leaving 2 bases not matched to a gene. This CDR3 has 12 residues. Germline loops: CDR1 ENHRY, CDR2 SYGVKD. CDR3 protein: CAATGGNTEAFF. The DNA of the CDR3 is TGTGCCGCGACAGGGGGCAACACTGAAGCTTTCTTT.

V gene TRBV5-3 combines with J gene TRBJ1-5; 8 nucleotides line up with TRBD1. TRBV5-3 is flagged as an ORF with uncertain function. Trimming removed 3 bases from V and 1 base from J; junction bases left unmatched: 3. This CDR3 is built from 15 residues. CDR3 coding DNA: TGTGCCAGAAGCTGCCGGGACAGGAGCAATCAGCCCCAGCATTTT. Translating it yields CARSCRDRSNQPQHF.

The sample holds one count of this clone. The chain employs TRBV5-1 and TRBJ1-2, with 8 bases that match TRBD1. CDR3 length: 14 amino acids. Germline lookup yields CDR1 SGHRS and CDR2 YFSETQ. Germline trimming cut 1 base from V and 1 base from J; bases unmatched to any gene: 0. CDR3 DNA: TGCGCCAGCAGCTTGACAGGGGGTAACTATGGCTACACCTTC. Translating it yields CASSLTGGNYGYTF.

A single count supports this clone. The genes are TRBV7-9 and TRBJ1-1, with D possibly matching TRBD1 (6 bases). Germline V lookup: CDR1 SEHNR, CDR2 FQNEAQ (reference sequence). V lost 5 bases and J lost 3, with 13 bases in between. This CDR3 is 14 amino acids long. The CDR3 nucleotides are TGTGCCAGCAGCCCGCTGACAGGACACACTGAAGCTTTCTTT. Translation gives CASSPLTGHTEAFF.

This chain joins TRBV5-1 and TRBJ1-1; perhaps TRBD1 as D (5 bases). Germline-derived CDR1 and CDR2 are SGHRS and YFSETQ. The CDR3 has 13 residues. Deletions cut 4 bases from V and 4 bases from J, with 11 bases between. The CDR3 sequence: CASSTDQGTEAFF. CDR3 in DNA: TGCGCCAGCAGCACGGATCAGGGCACTGAAGCTTTCTTT.

This clone has only a few counts. The chain uses TRBV6-1 and TRBJ1-2; tentative D call: TRBD1 (5 bases). V was cut by 8 bases and J by 2 bases, with 15 bases left in between. CDR1 is MNHNS, CDR2 SASEGT, per germline. This CDR3 region has 14 residues. CDR3 DNA: TGTGCCAGCGTTCGACAAGGGGCAAACTATGGCTACACCTTC. As protein: CASVRQGANYGYTF.

V and J are TRBV7-8 and TRBJ1-2; D gene ambiguous. The V gene lost 5 bases and the J gene lost 0 bases, with 19 bases spanning the gap. The CDR3 runs to 17 residues. In germline, CDR1 is SGHVS, CDR2 FQNEAQ. The CDR3 DNA is TGTGCCAGCAGCCACCGAAGCTGGGCAGACACTAACTATGGCTACACCTTC. Translation: CASSHRSWADTNYGYTF. Supplemented by reference TRBV7-8 and TRBJ1-2, the full variable domain reads GAGVSQSPRYKVAKRGQDVALRCDPISGHVSLFWYQQALGQGPEFLTYFQNEAQLDKSGLPSDRFFAERPEGSVSTLKIQRTQQEDSAVYLCASSHRSWADTNYGYTFGSGTRLTVV.